The present T cell receptor (beta chain) was sequenced within a study of T-cell memory formation after mild COVID-19. MiXCR was run by TCRdb on the 5' RACE reads, yielding one entry per CDR3 protein. The table lists hundreds of thousands of distinct CDR3 sequences, about 20% of them singletons. Germline CDR1 and CDR2: SQVTM and ANQGSEA. V lost 2 bases and J 4 bases, leaving 14 bases between the germline ends. This CDR3 has 15 residues. V is TRBV29-1 and J is TRBJ2-2; possibly TRBD1 or TRBD2 for D (5 bases each). The receptor's source is an adult woman who had mild COVID-19 (a few samples of this study predate the infection). Cell type and time point are not known. Source material: PBMCs or a T cell subset sorted from them (not recorded which). The CDR3 DNA follows: TGCAGCGTTGAATGGGGCTGGGGAGCCACCGGGGAGCTGTTTTTT. Amino acid sequence: CSVEWGWGATGELFF.